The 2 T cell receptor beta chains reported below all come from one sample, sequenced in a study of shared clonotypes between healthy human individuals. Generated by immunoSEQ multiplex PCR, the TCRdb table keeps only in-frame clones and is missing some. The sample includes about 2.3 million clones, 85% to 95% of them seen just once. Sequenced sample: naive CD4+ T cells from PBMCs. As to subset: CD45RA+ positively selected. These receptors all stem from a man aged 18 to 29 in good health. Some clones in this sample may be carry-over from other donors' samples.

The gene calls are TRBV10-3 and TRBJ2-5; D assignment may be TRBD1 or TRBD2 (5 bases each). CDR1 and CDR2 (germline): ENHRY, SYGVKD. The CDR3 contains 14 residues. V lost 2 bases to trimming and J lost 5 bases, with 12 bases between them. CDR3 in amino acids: CAISEPGPHETQYF. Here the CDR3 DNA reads TGTGCCATCAGTGAGCCGGGACCCCACGAGACCCAGTACTTC.

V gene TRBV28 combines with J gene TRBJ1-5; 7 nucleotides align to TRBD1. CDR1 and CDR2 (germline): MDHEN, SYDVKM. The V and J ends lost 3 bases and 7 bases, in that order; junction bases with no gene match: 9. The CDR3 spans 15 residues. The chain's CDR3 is CASSLAGQVGQPQHF. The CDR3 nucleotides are TGTGCCAGCAGTTTGGCCGGACAGGTCGGGCAGCCCCAGCATTTT.